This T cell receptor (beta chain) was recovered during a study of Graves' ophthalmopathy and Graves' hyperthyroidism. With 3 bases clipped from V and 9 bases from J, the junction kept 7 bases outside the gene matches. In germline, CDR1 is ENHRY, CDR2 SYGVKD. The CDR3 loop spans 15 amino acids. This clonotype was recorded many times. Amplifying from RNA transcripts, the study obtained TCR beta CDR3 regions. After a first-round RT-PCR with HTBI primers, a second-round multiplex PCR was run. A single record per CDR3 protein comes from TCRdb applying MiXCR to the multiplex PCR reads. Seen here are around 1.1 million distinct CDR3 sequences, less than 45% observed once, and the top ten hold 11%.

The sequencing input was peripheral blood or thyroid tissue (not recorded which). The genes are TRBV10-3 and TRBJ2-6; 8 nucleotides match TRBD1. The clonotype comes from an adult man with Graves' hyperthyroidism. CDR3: CAISDGQGQYNVLTF. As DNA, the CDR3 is TGTGCCATCAGTGACGGACAGGGTCAATACAACGTCCTGACTTTC.